The sequence of this T cell receptor (beta chain) was determined in a study of cytomegalovirus exposure and HLA in healthy donors. This clone was detected only a few times. The antigen is not known. Study-wide results and caveats: Accurate predictions that matched the HLA-A and HLA-B alleles of most subjects were reportedly made from TCR beta sequences.

60 Vbeta and 13 Jbeta primers were used in PCR. The data were produced by immunoSEQ multiplex PCR, yet TCRdb's version contains in-frame clones alone and is incomplete. This repertoire shows about 200,000 clones, roughly 80% found once; its top ten account for approximately 2.1%. The donors comprised healthy bone marrow donors. This CDR3 is 16 amino acids long. The germline CDR1 and CDR2 sequences are MNHNY and SVGAGI (reference sequence). The V segment lost 7 bases and the J segment 6 bases; nucleotides outside the gene matches: 8. This TCR was sampled from a woman younger than 45 in good health and CMV-seropositive. Input material: PBMCs. V usage is TRBV6-6 and J usage is TRBJ2-2; TRBD2 agrees at 13 bases. The CDR3 here is CASTQGLAGVPGELFF. For the CDR3, the DNA is TGTGCCAGCACCCAAGGACTAGCGGGAGTCCCCGGGGAGCTGTTTTTT.